This T cell receptor beta chain derives from a study of regulatory T cells in long-lasting Graves disease. Study-wide results and caveats: Comparison showed that persistent patients shared more public clonotypes (about 3,000) than new patients (nearly 1,000).

CDR1 is SGHTA, CDR2 FQGNSA, per germline. The CDR3 runs to 12 residues. The V gene lost 5 bases and the J gene lost 5 bases, with 9 bases spanning the gap. There are many counts of this clonotype. Its antigen is currently unknown. The time point: newly diagnosed GD, antithyroid drugs for less than 3 months. Extracted PBMC RNA gave rise to the TCR library. Construction of TCR beta libraries relied on iRepertoire HTBI primers and on Arm-PCR targeting CDR3 regions. Each CDR3 protein is one row after TCRdb ran MiXCR on the multiplex PCR reads. The sample records some 340,000 distinct CDR3 sequences, 12% being singletons. This same sample was also part of a study on T cells in Graves' hyperthyroidism and ophthalmopathy.

The source is a woman between 18 and 29 years old with Graves disease. The chain has TRBV7-2 and TRBJ1-1; no reliable D call. This material consisted of peripheral blood mononuclear cells (PBMCs), taken at new diagnosis, from a patient treated with antithyroid drugs. CDR3 sequence (DNA): TGTGCCAGCAGCCCCCGTTGGACTGAAGCTTTCTTT. Amino acid sequence: CASSPRWTEAFF.